Sequencing of this T cell receptor (beta chain) was carried out in a study of shared clonotypes between healthy human individuals (dated by TCRdb to 2020 to 2021). Describing the broader study: The cohort comprised a couple of women and a few men aged 18 to 49 years. Per donor, leukapheresis produced somewhere between about 0.9 and 9.5 billion PBMCs. Libraries were prepared and TCR repertoires were sequenced by different laboratories using diverse techniques, in order to increase sequencing depth and limit assay-specific biases. The study deeply sequenced blood TCR repertoires of about 5 healthy adults to estimate repertoire size and the extent of clonotype sharing between individuals. For each donor, CD4 naive and CD4 memory were each run on three plates, CD8 naive on two plates, and CD8 memory on one plate.

Points on this clone: Its antigen specificity is not known. Base quality data are lacking; no much larger clone is found one base away.

Healthy HIV-negative adults with no recently reported acute infections or vaccinations were included as donors. Every donor was a Caucasian adult living in Nashville, Tennessee, USA. CD4+ T cells were enriched by magnetic negative selection, after which naive cells were positively selected on CD45RA and the negative fraction was taken as the memory subset. Blood was obtained by leukapheresis, after which PBMCs were separated by Ficoll-Histopaque density gradient centrifugation and cryopreserved in liquid nitrogen vapor phase. Analytical flow cytometry was used to check the purity and quantity of each magnetically sorted T cell population. Genomic DNA was isolated from each sorted fraction and quantified by UV absorbance on a Nanodrop 2000c. Inclusive of the bounding cysteine and phenylalanine, the CDR3 is 15 residues long. Only CDR3 DNA is held: 45 bases, read in frame from base 1. The germline V and J ends show losses of 5 bases and 2 bases respectively, and no gene match explains 5 bases of the junction. The germline V gene provides CDR1 SGHNT and CDR2 YENEEA.

TCR CDR3 regions were amplified from genomic DNA by multiplex PCR using the deep immunoSEQ assay. Extracted genomic DNA from each cell subset was distributed evenly across all wells of several immunoSEQ 96-well plates, and each plate was treated as a replicate. Each replicate PCR for sorted subsets received roughly 200 ng genomic DNA, equal to tens of thousands of T cell genomes. The purified libraries were quantified using a Qubit 3.0 fluorometer, sized with a Bioanalyzer 2100, and then quantified again using the KAPA Library Quantification kit. A separate single-read 150-cycle Illumina NextSeq 550 flow cell was used to sequence each immunoSEQ 96-well plate. Per the source publication's procedure: Because the immunoSEQ output included only junctional sequences and no quality scores, the filtering could not be the same as the filtering used for full-length reads. Sequences were annotated with PyIR, a Python wrapper for IgBLAST v1.9, and V/J genes and CDR3 were assigned using IMGT germline references. Reads were removed for weak V/J assignments (E-value above 1e-6), missing CDR3, stop codons, out-of-frame junctions, or ambiguous translated residues. A V3J clonotype was defined by an identical inferred V gene, J gene, and CDR3 amino acid sequence. Percentage overlap between repertoires was calculated by dividing the number of shared unique clonotypes by the size of the smaller repertoire. RTK rarefaction, the Chao1 estimator, and Recon v2.1 estimates of unobserved clonotypes were used to assess repertoire richness. Generation probabilities for all TCRbeta clonotypes obtained by the gDNA method from a handful of donors were computed using OLGA. Entries here come from immuneACCESS through TCRdb and include only in-frame sequences with V and J called. Some clones fail to appear in such tables; in the studies checked, an unresolved V gene covers under half of the shortfall, and the cause of the remainder is unknown. V, J and clone size reflect that table, while D and trimming were determined from the DNA. The sample table lists fewer than 1.8 million clones, 98% to 99% of them with a count of one. In total, the top ten clones hold about 0.35% of the sample.

Broader findings and caveats from the paper: Based on pairwise subsampling, the degree of clonotype sharing among donors was expected to be affected by sequencing depth. Only blood was sampled, and tissue TCR repertoires likely differ from those in blood. Larger estimated clonotype richness was generally found for naive subsets than for memory subsets. Compared with non-shared clonotypes, the clonotypes found in all four sorted-subset donors had higher generation probabilities. Because the study included only a small number of donors, the genetic and exposure-history diversity represented was limited. Sharing across a few donors was observed for roughly 5.4% of naive CD4, about 4% of naive CD8, over 2% of memory CD4, and around 0.42% of memory CD8 clonotypes. Rarefaction of sorted-subset datasets indicated incomplete sequencing despite the large sequencing depth.

This receptor chain uses TRBV11-3 and TRBJ2-3, and 9 junctional nucleotides match TRBD2. The sequencing input was naive CD4+ T cells sorted from blood. This sample's cell subset or site label indicates: CD45RA+ positively selected. This TCR was recovered from a man in his thirties or forties in good health. The CDR3 protein: CASSVTSGNTDTQYF. The nucleotides read TGTGCCAGCAGCGTGACTAGCGGTAACACAGATACGCAGTATTTT.